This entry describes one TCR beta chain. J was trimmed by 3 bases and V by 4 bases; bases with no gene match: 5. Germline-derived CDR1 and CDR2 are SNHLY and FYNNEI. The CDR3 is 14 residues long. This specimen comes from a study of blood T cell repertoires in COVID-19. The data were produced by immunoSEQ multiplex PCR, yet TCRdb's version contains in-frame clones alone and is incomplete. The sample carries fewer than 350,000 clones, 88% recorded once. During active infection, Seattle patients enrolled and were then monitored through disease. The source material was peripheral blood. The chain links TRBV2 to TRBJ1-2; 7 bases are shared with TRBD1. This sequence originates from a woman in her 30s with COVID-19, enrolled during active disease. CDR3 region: CASSAAGQYYGYTF. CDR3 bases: TGTGCCAGCAGTGCGGCGGGACAGTACTATGGCTACACCTTC.